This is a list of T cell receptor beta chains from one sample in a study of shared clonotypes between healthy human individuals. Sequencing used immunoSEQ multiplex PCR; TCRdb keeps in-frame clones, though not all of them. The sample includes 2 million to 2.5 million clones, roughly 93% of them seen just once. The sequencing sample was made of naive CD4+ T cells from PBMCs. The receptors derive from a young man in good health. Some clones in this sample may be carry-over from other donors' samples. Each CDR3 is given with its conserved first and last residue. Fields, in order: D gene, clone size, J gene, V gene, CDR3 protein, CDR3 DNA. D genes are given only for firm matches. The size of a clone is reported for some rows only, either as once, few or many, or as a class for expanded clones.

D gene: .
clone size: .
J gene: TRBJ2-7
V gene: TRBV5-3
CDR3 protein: CARSLVGPAAWEQYF
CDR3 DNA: TGTGCCAGAAGCTTGGTAGGGCCAGCTGCCTGGGAGCAGTACTTC

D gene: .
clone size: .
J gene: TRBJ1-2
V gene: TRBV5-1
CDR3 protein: CASSPEGGLYGYTF
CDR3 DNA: TGCGCCAGCAGCCCTGAGGGTGGCCTCTATGGCTACACCTTC

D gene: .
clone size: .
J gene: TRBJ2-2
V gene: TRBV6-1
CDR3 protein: CASSTGQMNTGELFF
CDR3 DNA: TGTGCCAGCAGTACCGGACAAATGAACACCGGGGAGCTGTTTTTT

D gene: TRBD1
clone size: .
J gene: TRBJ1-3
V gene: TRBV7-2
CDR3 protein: CASSPRTGIEHTIYF
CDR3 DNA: TGTGCCAGCAGCCCTAGGACAGGGATCGAGCACACCATATATTTT

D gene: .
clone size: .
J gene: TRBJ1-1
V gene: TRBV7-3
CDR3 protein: CASSPDPLNTEAFF
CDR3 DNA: TGTGCCAGCAGCCCCGACCCCTTGAACACTGAAGCTTTCTTT

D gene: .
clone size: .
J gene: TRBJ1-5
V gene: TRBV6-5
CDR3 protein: CASSRQSGTGQPQHF
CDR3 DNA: TGTGCCAGCAGCCGACAGTCCGGAACGGGTCAGCCCCAGCATTTT

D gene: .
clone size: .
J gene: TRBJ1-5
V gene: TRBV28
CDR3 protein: CASSLLQGGQPQHF
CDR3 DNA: TGTGCCAGCAGTTTATTACAGGGAGGTCAGCCCCAGCATTTT

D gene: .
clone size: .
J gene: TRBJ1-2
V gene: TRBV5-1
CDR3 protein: CASSSNFYYGYTF
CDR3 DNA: TGCGCCAGCAGCTCTAATTTCTACTATGGCTACACCTTC

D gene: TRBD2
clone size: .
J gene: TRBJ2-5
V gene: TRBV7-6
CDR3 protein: CASSLGLAGGRETQYF
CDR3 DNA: TGTGCCAGCAGCTTAGGTCTAGCGGGAGGTAGGGAGACCCAGTACTTC

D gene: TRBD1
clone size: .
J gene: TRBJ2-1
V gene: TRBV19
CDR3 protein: CASMEGQGAREQFF
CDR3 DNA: TGTGCCAGTATGGAGGGACAGGGGGCGAGAGAGCAGTTCTTC

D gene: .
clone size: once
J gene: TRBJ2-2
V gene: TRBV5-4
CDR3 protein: CASSLVGAQAGELFF
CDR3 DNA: TGTGCCAGCAGCTTGGTGGGGGCCCAAGCCGGGGAGCTGTTTTTT

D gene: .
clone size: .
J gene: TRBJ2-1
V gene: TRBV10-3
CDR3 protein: CAISRESYNEQFF
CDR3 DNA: TGTGCCATCAGTCGGGAGTCCTACAATGAGCAGTTCTTC

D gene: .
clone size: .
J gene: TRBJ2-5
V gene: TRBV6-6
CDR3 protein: CASSPLTRSETQYF
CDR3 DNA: TGTGCCAGCAGCCCCTTGACTAGATCGGAGACCCAGTACTTC

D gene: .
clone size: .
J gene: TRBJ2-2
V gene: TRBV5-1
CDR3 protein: CASSLDRRAGTGELFF
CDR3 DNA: TGCGCCAGCAGCTTGGATCGCAGGGCGGGCACCGGGGAGCTGTTTTTT

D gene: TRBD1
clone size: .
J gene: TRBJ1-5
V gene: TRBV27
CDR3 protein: CASSLSQGARNQPQHF
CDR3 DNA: TGTGCCAGCAGTTTATCACAGGGGGCGCGGAATCAGCCCCAGCATTTT

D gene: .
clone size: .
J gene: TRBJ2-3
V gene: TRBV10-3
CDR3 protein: CAISESTGTDPDTQYF
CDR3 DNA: TGTGCCATCAGTGAGTCGACAGGGACTGATCCAGATACGCAGTATTTT

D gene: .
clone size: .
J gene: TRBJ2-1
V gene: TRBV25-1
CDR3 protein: CASSGGGGQFF
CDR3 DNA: TGTGCCAGCAGTGGTGGTGGGGGGCAGTTCTTC

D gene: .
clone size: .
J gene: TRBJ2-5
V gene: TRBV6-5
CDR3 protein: CASSYGTQYF
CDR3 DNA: TGTGCCAGCAGTTACGGGACCCAGTACTTC

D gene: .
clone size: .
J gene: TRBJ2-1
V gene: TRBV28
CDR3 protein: CASSQYRDQALLIF
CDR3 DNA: TGTGCCAGCAGTCAATACCGGGACCAGGCTCTTCTGATCTTC

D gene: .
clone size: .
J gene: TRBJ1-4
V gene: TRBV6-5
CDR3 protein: CASSYYRVGEEKLFF
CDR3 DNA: TGTGCCAGCAGTTACTACAGGGTAGGGGAGGAAAAACTGTTTTTT

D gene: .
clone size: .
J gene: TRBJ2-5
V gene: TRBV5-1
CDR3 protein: CASSLQRVQETQYF
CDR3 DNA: TGCGCCAGCAGCCTGCAACGCGTCCAAGAGACCCAGTACTTC

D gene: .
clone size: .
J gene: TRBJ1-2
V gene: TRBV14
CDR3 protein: CASSRGQNYGYTF
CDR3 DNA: TGTGCCAGCAGCCGCGGACAGAACTATGGCTACACCTTC

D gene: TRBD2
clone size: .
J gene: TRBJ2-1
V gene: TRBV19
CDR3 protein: CASSRGIAGLPSSYNEQFF
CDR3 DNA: TGTGCCAGTAGTAGGGGAATAGCGGGACTGCCGAGCTCCTACAATGAGCAGTTCTTC

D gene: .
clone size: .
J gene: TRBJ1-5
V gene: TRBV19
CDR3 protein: CASNHYSNQPQHF
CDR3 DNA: TGTGCCAGCAACCACTATAGCAATCAGCCCCAGCATTTT

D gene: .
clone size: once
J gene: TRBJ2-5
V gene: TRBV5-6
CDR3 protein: CASSQLTGKTQYF
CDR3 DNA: TGTGCCAGCAGCCAACTCACAGGGAAGACCCAGTACTTC

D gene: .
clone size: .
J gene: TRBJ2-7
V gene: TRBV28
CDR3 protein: CASSPDGVHEQYF
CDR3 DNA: TGTGCCAGCAGCCCTGACGGGGTCCACGAGCAGTACTTC